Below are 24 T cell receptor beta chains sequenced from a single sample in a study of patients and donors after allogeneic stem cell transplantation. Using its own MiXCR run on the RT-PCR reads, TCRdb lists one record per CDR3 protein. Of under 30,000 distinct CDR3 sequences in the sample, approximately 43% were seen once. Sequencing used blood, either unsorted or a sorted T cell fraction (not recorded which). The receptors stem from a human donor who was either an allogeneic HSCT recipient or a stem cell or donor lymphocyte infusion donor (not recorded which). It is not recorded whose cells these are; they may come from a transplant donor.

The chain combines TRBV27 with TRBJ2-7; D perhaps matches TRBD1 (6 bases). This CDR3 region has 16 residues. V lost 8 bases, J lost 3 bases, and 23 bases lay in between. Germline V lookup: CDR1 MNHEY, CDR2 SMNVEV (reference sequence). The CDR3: CASATGAPPRVYEQYF. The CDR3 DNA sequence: TGTGCCAGCGCGACAGGAGCCCCACCAAGAGTCTACGAGCAGTACTTC.

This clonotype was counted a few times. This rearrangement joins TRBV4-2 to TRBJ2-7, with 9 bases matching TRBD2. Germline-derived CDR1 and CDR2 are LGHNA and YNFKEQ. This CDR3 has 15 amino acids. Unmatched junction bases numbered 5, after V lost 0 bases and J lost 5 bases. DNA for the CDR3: TGTGCCAGCAGCCAAGAGCGGGGGGGCCTCCACGAGCAGTACTTC. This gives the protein CASSQERGGLHEQYF.

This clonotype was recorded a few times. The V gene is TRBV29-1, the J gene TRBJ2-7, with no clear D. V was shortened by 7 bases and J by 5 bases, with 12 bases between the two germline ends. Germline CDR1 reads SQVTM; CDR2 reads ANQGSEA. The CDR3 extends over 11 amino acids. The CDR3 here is CSGQLLDEQYF. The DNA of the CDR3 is TGCAGCGGCCAGTTACTGGACGAGCAGTACTTC.

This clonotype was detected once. Here the CDR3 reads CASSLDYQGATSKTQYF. CDR3 DNA: TGTGCCAGCAGCTTAGACTATCAGGGGGCGACCAGTAAGACCCAGTACTTC. This chain links TRBV7-9 with TRBJ2-5, with 8 bases fitting TRBD1. V gave up 1 base and J gave up 6 bases; unmatched junction bases: 13. From germline, CDR1 is SEHNR and CDR2 FQNEAQ (reference sequence). The CDR3 spans 17 residues.

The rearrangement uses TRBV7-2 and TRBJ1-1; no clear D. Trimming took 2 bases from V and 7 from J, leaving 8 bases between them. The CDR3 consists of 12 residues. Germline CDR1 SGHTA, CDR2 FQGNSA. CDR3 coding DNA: TGTGCCAGCAGCTTAAATTTAGTTGAAGCTTTCTTT. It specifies CASSLNLVEAFF.

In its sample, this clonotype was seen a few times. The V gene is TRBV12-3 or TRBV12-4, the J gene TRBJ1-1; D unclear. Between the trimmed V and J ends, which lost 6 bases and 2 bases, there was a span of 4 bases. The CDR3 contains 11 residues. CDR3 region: CASRINTEAFF. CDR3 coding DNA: TGTGCCAGCAGGATTAACACTGAAGCTTTCTTT.

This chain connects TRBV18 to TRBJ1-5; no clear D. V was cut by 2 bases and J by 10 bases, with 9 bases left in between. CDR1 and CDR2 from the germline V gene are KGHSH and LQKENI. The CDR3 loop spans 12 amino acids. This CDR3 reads CASSPRNRPQHF. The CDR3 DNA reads TGTGCCAGCTCACCAAGAAATCGTCCCCAGCATTTT.

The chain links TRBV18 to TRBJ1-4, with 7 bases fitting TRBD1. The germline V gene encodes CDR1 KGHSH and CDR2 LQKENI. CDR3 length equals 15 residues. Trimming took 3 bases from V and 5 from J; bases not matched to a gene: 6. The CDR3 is CASSPQGGKNEKLFF. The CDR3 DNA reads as TGTGCCAGCTCACCTCAGGGGGGGAAAAATGAAAAACTGTTTTTT.

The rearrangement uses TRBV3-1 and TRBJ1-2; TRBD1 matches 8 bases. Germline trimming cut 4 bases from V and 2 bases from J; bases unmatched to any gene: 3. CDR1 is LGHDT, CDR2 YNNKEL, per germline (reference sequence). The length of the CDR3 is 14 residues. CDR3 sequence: CASSPRDRNYGYTF. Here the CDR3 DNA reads TGTGCCAGCAGCCCCCGGGACAGGAACTATGGCTACACCTTC.

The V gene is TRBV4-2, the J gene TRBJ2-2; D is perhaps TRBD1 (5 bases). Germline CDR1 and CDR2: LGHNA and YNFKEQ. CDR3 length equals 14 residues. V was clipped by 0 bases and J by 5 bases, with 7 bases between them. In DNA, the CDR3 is TGTGCCAGCAGCCAAGATAGGGGAACCGGGGAGCTGTTTTTT. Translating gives CASSQDRGTGELFF.

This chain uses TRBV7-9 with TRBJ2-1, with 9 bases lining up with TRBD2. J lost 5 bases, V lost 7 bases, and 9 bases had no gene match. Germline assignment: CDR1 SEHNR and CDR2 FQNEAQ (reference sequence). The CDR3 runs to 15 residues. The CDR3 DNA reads TGTGCCAGCATCATCCCGGGACTAGCAGACAATGAGCAGTTCTTC. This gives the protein CASIIPGLADNEQFF.

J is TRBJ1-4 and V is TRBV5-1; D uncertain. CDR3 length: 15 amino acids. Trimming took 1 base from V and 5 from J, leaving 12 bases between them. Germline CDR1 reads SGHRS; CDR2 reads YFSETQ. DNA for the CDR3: TGCGCCAGCAGCTTGAACGGGTATGCGAATGAAAAACTGTTTTTT. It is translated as CASSLNGYANEKLFF.

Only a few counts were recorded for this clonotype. CDR3: CASSFDPDRGRSTEAFF. The CDR3 DNA reads TGCGCCAGCAGCTTTGATCCGGACAGGGGGAGAAGCACTGAAGCTTTCTTT. This chain links TRBV5-1 with TRBJ1-1; 10 positions agree with TRBD1. V lost 2 bases and J lost 4; bases outside the gene matches: 11. Germline V CDR1 and CDR2: SGHRS, YFSETQ. There are 17 residues in the CDR3.

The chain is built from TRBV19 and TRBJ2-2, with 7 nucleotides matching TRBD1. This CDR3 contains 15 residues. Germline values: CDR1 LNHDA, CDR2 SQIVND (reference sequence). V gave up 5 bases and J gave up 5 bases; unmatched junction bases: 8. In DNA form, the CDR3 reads TGTGCCAGTAGTCCCCGACAGGGAAGAACCGGGGAGCTGTTTTTT. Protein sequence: CASSPRQGRTGELFF.

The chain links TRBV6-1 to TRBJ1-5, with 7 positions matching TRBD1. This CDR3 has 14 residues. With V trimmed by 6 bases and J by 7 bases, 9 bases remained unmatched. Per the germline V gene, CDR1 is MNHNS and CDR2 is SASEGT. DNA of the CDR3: TGTGCCAGCAGAAGCTCGACAGGGATACAGCCCCAGCATTTT. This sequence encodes CASRSSTGIQPQHF.

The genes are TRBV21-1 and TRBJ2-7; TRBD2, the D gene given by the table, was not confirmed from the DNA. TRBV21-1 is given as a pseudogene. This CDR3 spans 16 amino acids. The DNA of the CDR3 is TGTGCCAGCAGAGCAAAGGTCGGCCCGATCTCCTACGAGCAGTACTTC. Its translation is CASRAKVGPISYEQYF.

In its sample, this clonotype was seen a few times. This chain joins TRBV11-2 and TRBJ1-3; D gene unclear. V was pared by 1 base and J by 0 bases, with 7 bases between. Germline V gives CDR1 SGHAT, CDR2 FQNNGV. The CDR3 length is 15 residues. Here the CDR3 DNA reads TGTGCCAGCAGCTTAGTAGTCAGCTCTGGAAACACCATATATTTT. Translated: CASSLVVSSGNTIYF.

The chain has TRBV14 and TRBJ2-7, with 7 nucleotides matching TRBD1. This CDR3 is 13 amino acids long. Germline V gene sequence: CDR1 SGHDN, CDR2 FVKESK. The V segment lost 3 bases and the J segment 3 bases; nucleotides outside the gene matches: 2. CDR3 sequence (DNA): TGTGCCAGCAGCCATCCAGGGGGCTACGAGCAGTACTTC. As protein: CASSHPGGYEQYF.

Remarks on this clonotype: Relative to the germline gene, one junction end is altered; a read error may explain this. CDR3 nucleotides: TGCGTCAGCAGCAGATTCCCGACAGGGGTGAACACTGAAGCTTTCTTT. Translating it yields CVSSRFPTGVNTEAFF. The J gene is TRBJ1-1, the V gene TRBV5-1, with 8 bases aligning to TRBD1. In germline, CDR1 is SGHRS, CDR2 YFSETQ. This CDR3 is 16 amino acids long.

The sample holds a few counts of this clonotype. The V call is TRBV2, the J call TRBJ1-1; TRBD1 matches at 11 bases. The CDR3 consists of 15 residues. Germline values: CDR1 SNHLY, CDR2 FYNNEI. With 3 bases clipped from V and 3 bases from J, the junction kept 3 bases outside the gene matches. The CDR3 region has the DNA TGTGCCAGCAGTGATGTGGGACAGGGGGACACTGAAGCTTTCTTT. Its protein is CASSDVGQGDTEAFF.

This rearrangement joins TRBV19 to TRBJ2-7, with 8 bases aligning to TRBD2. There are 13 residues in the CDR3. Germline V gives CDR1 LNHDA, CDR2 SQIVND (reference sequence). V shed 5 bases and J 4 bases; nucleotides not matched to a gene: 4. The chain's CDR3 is CASSPGLGYEQYF. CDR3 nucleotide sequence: TGTGCCAGTAGTCCGGGACTAGGTTACGAGCAGTACTTC.

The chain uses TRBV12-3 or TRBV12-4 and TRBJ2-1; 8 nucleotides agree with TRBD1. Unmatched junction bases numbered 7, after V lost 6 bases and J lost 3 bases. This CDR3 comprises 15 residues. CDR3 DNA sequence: TGTGCCAGCAGATTACCGGGACAGGACTACAATGAGCAGTTCTTC. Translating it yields CASRLPGQDYNEQFF.

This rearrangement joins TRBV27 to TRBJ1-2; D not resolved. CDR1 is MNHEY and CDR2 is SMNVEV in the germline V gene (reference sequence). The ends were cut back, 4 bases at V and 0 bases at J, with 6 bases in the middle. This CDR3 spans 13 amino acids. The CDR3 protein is CASSSEANYGYTF. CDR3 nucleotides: TGTGCCAGCAGTTCAGAAGCTAACTATGGCTACACCTTC.

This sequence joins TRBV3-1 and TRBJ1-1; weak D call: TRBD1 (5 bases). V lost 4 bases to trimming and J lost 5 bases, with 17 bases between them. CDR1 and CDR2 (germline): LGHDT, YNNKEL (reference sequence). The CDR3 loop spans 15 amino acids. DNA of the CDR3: TGTGCCAGCAGCCCCCGGGAAGGGGCGGGAACTGAAGCTTTCTTT. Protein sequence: CASSPREGAGTEAFF. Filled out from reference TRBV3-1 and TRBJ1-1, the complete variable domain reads DTAVSQTPKYLVTQMGNDKSIKCEQNLGHDTMYWYKQDSKKFLKIMFSYNNKELIINETVPNRFSPKSPDKAHLNLHINSLELGDSAVYFCASSPREGAGTEAFFGQGTRLTVV.